This TCR beta chain was recovered during a study of T-cell memory formation after mild COVID-19. For the study at large: Clustering of TCRs was largely donor specific.

CDR3 length: 13 residues. In germline, CDR1 is SQVTM, CDR2 ANQGSEA. Germline trimming cut 4 bases from V and 1 base from J; bases unmatched to any gene: 0. From the 5' RACE reads, TCRdb called clonotypes with MiXCR, one entry per CDR3 protein. This table holds hundreds of thousands of distinct CDR3 sequences, roughly 18% found once. With respect to this clonotype: What it binds is unknown.

Study-wide findings and caveats: Day 15 to 85 contracting clones showed balanced CD4/CD8; later expanders leaned CD4+. The main location of contracting CD4+ clones was CM and EM, and that of contracting CD8+ clones was EMRA. Proof of SARS-CoV-2 specificity was absent for the second-wave clones that crested on day 37.

Sample: PBMCs or a T cell subset sorted from them (not recorded which). The chain links TRBV29-1 to TRBJ2-3, with TRBD2 identical over 9 bases. This receptor was obtained from an adult woman who had mild COVID-19 (a few samples of this study predate the infection). Cell type and time point are not known. The CDR3 region has the DNA TGCAGCGTTGGACTAGCGGGCACAGATACGCAGTATTTT. It specifies CSVGLAGTDTQYF.